This T cell receptor beta chain was sequenced for a study of control samples from healthy donors and cancer patients. The germline gives CDR1 MNHEY, CDR2 SVGAGI. This CDR3 comprises 15 residues. V gave up 4 bases and J gave up 7 bases, with 14 bases separating them. Some clones are missing from TCRdb's copy, which holds only in-frame ones; the method was immunoSEQ multiplex PCR. This table has more than 95,000 clones, 90% to 95% appearing once. The sequenced material came from blood. J is TRBJ1-6 and V is TRBV6-5; D is undetermined. The source is a man between 18 and 35 years old in good health. CDR3 amino acids: CASSLEGPQNSPLHF. CDR3 DNA: TGTGCCAGCAGTTTAGAGGGTCCACAGAATTCACCCCTCCACTTT.